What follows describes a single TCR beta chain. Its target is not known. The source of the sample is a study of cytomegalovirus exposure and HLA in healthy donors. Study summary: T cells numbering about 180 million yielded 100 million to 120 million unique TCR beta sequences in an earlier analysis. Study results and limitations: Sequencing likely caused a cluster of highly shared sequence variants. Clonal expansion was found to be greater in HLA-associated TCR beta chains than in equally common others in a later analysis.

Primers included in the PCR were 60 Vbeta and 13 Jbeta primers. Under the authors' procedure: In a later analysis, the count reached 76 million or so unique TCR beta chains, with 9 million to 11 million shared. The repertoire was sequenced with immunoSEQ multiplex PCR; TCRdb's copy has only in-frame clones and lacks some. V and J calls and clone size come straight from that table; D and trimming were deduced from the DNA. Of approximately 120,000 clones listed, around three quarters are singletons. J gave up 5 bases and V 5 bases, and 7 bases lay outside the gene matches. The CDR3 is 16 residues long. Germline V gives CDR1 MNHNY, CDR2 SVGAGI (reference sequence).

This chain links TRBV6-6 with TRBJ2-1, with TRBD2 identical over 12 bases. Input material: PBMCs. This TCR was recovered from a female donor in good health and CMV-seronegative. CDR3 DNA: TGTGCCAGCAGTCCCTCCCGGACTAGCGGGAACAATGAGCAGTTCTTC. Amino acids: CASSPSRTSGNNEQFF.